The 17 T cell receptor beta chains below were found in one sample sequenced in a study of cytomegalovirus exposure and HLA in healthy donors. The PCR was carried out with 60 Vbeta primers and 13 Jbeta primers. Some clones are missing from TCRdb's copy, which holds only in-frame ones; the method was immunoSEQ multiplex PCR. The table includes fewer than 200,000 clones, around four fifths detected once. Sequencing was carried out using PBMCs. Receptors originate from a woman in her fifties or sixties in good health and CMV-seronegative.

The chain carries TRBV25-1 and TRBJ1-5; 9 bases match TRBD1. The CDR3 is made up of 17 amino acids. V lost 4 bases, J lost 4 bases, and 11 bases stayed unmatched. Germline CDR1 and CDR2: MGHDK and SYGVNS. The DNA of the CDR3 is TGTGCCAGCAGTGTTGGCGGGACAGGGTATCCTAATCAGCCCCAGCATTTT. It encodes CASSVGGTGYPNQPQHF. The complete variable domain, with remaining parts taken from reference TRBV25-1 and TRBJ1-5, reads EADIYQTPRYLVIGTGKKITLECSQTMGHDKMYWYQQDPGMELHLIHYSYGVNSTEKGDLSSESTVSRIRTEHFPLTLESARPSHTSQYLCASSVGGTGYPNQPQHFGDGTRLSIL.

The chain uses TRBV5-4 and TRBJ2-3; D unclear. Germline values: CDR1 SGHNT, CDR2 YYREEE (reference sequence). V was shortened by 4 bases and J by 0 bases, with 18 bases between the two germline ends. This CDR3 has 17 residues. The CDR3 loop is CASSPTPLAVSTDTQYF. In nucleotides, the CDR3 is TGTGCCAGCAGCCCTACACCCCTTGCGGTTAGCACAGATACGCAGTATTTT.

This chain links TRBV6-5 with TRBJ2-7; 7 bases are a match to TRBD2. This CDR3 comprises 14 residues. The trim removed 5 bases at V and 2 bases at J, leaving 6 bases unmatched. The germline V gene has CDR1 MNHEY and CDR2 SVGAGI. The CDR3 sequence: CASSRGEGPYEQYF. The CDR3 region has the DNA TGTGCCAGCAGTCGCGGGGAGGGCCCCTACGAGCAGTACTTC.

This chain uses TRBV28 with TRBJ2-1; 14 nucleotides line up with TRBD2. CDR1 is MDHEN, CDR2 SYDVKM, per germline. The CDR3 contains 18 residues. Germline trimming cut 6 bases from V and 1 base from J; bases unmatched to any gene: 8. In nucleotides, the CDR3 is TGTGCCAGCAGGGGACTAGCGGGAGCCCCGACATCCTACAATGAGCAGTTCTTC. This codes for CASRGLAGAPTSYNEQFF.

The rearrangement links TRBV11-2 to TRBJ2-7; D not certain. The CDR3 consists of 13 residues. CDR1 is SGHAT, CDR2 FQNNGV, per germline. V shed 5 bases and J shed 6 bases, with 14 bases lying between them. CDR3: CASSKSTPVEQYF. CDR3 nucleotide sequence: TGTGCCAGCAGCAAAAGCACGCCCGTCGAGCAGTACTTC.

The chain couples TRBV29-1 to TRBJ1-1, with a tentative D call TRBD1 (6 bases). The CDR3 contains 13 residues. Trimming stripped 5 bases from V and 5 bases from J, with 15 bases between. The germline V gene encodes CDR1 SQVTM and CDR2 ANQGSEA. Here the CDR3 DNA reads TGCAGCGTTTCACAGGGCATGGGTACTGAAGCTTTCTTT. Its protein is CSVSQGMGTEAFF.

The rearrangement links TRBV6-4 to TRBJ1-5; D possibly corresponds to TRBD1 (5 bases). CDR1 and CDR2 (germline): MRHNA, SNTAGT. V dropped 8 bases and J dropped 5 bases, with 16 bases sitting between them. This CDR3 spans 14 amino acids. The CDR3: CASGHGGSDQPQHF. The DNA for the CDR3 is TGTGCCAGCGGACACGGTGGCTCGGATCAGCCCCAGCATTTT.

This clone was seen a few times. The genes are TRBV4-3 and TRBJ1-1; TRBD1 matches at 7 bases. V gave up 1 base and J gave up 3 bases; unmatched junction bases: 5. The CDR3 is 15 amino acids. Germline CDR1 and CDR2: LGHNA and YSLEER. This CDR3 reads CASSQAPDRYTEAFF. CDR3 coding DNA: TGCGCCAGCAGCCAAGCCCCGGACAGGTACACTGAAGCTTTCTTT.

The chain carries TRBV19 and TRBJ2-3; 7 nucleotides match TRBD2. Germline CDR1 is LNHDA and CDR2 is SQIVND (reference sequence). The CDR3 is 17 residues long. Losses at the gene ends were 8 bases for V and 2 bases for J; bases not matched to a gene: 16. The CDR3 nucleotides read TGTGCCAGTCATCTGGGGGAGGGGCCCGAGAACACAGATACGCAGTATTTT. This sequence encodes CASHLGEGPENTDTQYF.

This clone was detected only a few times. The chain uses TRBV28 and TRBJ1-1; 9 bases line up with TRBD1. CDR1 MDHEN and CDR2 SYDVKM come from the germline V gene. J gave up 7 bases and V 2 bases, and 14 bases lay outside the gene matches. The CDR3 is 17 residues long. CDR3: CASSLGGAPGQGVEAFF. As DNA, the CDR3 is TGTGCCAGCAGTTTAGGCGGGGCCCCGGGACAGGGAGTTGAAGCTTTCTTT.

V usage is TRBV11-1 and J usage is TRBJ2-1, with 13 bases that match TRBD2. CDR1 SGHAT and CDR2 FQDESV come from the germline V gene (reference sequence). V dropped 1 base and J dropped 6; count of bases not matched to a gene: 6. The CDR3 spans 17 residues. The CDR3 reads CASSLVPGLAGANEQFF. The CDR3 nucleotides read TGTGCCAGCAGCTTAGTCCCCGGACTAGCGGGAGCCAATGAGCAGTTCTTC.

The chain has TRBV5-1 and TRBJ2-7; 7 bases line up with TRBD1. The CDR3 has 14 amino acids. V was pared by 5 bases and J by 5 bases, with 10 bases of the junction left unmatched. In germline, CDR1 is SGHRS, CDR2 YFSETQ. This chain's CDR3 is CASRRQGGLNEQYF. CDR3 DNA sequence: TGCGCCAGCAGAAGACAGGGCGGTTTAAACGAGCAGTACTTC.

This sequence joins TRBV27 and TRBJ1-6; 7 bases are shared with TRBD1. The V gene end was trimmed by 2 bases and the J gene end by 7 bases; junction bases not matched to a gene: 8. The germline V gene encodes CDR1 MNHEY and CDR2 SMNVEV (reference sequence). The CDR3 is 16 residues long. CDR3 protein: CASSLETGRTNSPLHF. The CDR3 region has the DNA TGTGCCAGCAGTTTAGAGACAGGGCGAACAAATTCACCCCTCCACTTT.

The chain carries TRBV7-2 and TRBJ2-7, with 8 bases identical to TRBD2. Germline V gene sequence: CDR1 SGHTA, CDR2 FQGNSA. V lost 5 bases, J lost 3 bases, and 3 bases stayed unmatched. CDR3 length: 13 amino acids. DNA for the CDR3: TGTGCCAGCAGCCCGGGACTAGGCTACGAGCAGTACTTC. Translating it yields CASSPGLGYEQYF.

The CDR3 region has the DNA TGTGCCAGCTCACCAGGGGCAGCAACTAATGAAAAACTGTTTTTT. It codes for CASSPGAATNEKLFF. The J gene is TRBJ1-4, the V gene TRBV18; D may be TRBD1 (5 bases). Germline V gene data show CDR1 as KGHSH and CDR2 as LQKENI. V was cut by 2 bases and J by 0 bases, with 7 bases left in between. The CDR3 is made up of 15 amino acids.

V usage is TRBV7-3 and J usage is TRBJ2-1; the D is unclear. V was clipped by 2 bases and J by 7 bases, with 9 bases between them. CDR3 length: 13 residues. Germline CDR1 is SGHTA and CDR2 is FQGTGA. DNA for the CDR3: TGTGCCAGCAGCTTATTACAGACGAATGAGCAGTTCTTC. This encodes CASSLLQTNEQFF.

CDR3 bases: TGTGCCAGCAGCTTAGCCGACAGGTTTCTTGGTTCATATCCGGAGACCCAGTACTTC. Translating gives CASSLADRFLGSYPETQYF. The V gene is TRBV7-9, the J gene TRBJ2-5; D is possibly TRBD1 (6 bases). CDR3 length: 19 amino acids. Per germline, CDR1 SEHNR and CDR2 FQNEAQ (reference sequence). The V and J ends lost 0 bases and 5 bases respectively, with 25 bases between them.